The clone carrying this TCR beta chain turned up a few times. This entry comes from a study of blood T cell repertoires in COVID-19. Study summary: The samples span acute and convalescent COVID-19 from the United States, Italy and Spain. In each case, the material was cDNA or gDNA derived from T cells, B-cell-depleted T cells, or PBMCs.

Germline V gene data show CDR1 as SEHNR and CDR2 as FQNEAQ (reference sequence). CDR3 length: 14 amino acids. V lost 5 bases and J lost 10; bases outside the gene matches: 11. Method: immunoSEQ multiplex PCR; TCRdb's copy keeps in-frame clones and lacks some. The sample lists tens of thousands of clones; around 83% were seen once. The chain links TRBV7-9 to TRBJ1-1, with TRBD1 identical over 9 bases. The sequenced sample consisted of peripheral blood. This clonotype was obtained from a man aged 50-60 years with acute or convalescent COVID-19. Here the CDR3 reads CASSQVTGGWVAFF. For the CDR3, the DNA is TGTGCCAGCAGCCAAGTGACAGGGGGTTGGGTAGCTTTCTTT.